This T cell receptor beta chain was sequenced in a study of shared clonotypes between healthy human individuals. Points from the study as a whole: Non-shared clonotypes displayed generation probabilities falling below those of clonotypes present in all four donors. Clonotype sharing across a few donors was observed for about 4.8% of naive CD4 clonotypes.

V lost 0 bases and J lost 8, with 13 bases in between. The CDR3 is made up of 15 amino acids. Germline assignment: CDR1 MGHRA and CDR2 YSYEKL. On this clone itself: What it recognizes is unknown.

CD45RO-negative CD8 cells positively selected for CCR7 made up the naive population, which excluded terminally differentiated effector memory CD45RA+ cells. Donors were healthy HIV-negative adults without recently reported acute infections or vaccinations. Here immunoSEQ multiplex PCR was the method, and the copy in TCRdb shows in-frame clones only, minus some. The sample yields approximately 1.9 million clones, 93% seen once. Sequenced material: naive CD8+ T cells from PBMCs. The TCR originated in a man aged 18 to 30 in good health. Some clones in this sample may be carry-over from other donors' samples. The chain carries TRBV4-1 and TRBJ1-4; no clear D gene. The DNA of the CDR3 is TGCGCCAGCAGCCAAGAACGGCAGACCCGGGAAAAACTGTTTTTT. Protein: CASSQERQTREKLFF.